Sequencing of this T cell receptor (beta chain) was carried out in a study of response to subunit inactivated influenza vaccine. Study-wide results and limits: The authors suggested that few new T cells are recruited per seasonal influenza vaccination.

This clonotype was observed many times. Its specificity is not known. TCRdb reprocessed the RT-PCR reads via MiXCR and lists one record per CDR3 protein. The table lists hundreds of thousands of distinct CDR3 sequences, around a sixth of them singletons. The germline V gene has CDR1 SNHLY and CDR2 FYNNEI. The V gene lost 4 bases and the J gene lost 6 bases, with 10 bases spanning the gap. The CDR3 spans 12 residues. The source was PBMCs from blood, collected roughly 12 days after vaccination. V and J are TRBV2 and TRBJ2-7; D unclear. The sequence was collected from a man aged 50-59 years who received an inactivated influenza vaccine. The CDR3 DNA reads TGTGCCAGCAGTGTCGGCGCCGCCGAGCAGTACTTC. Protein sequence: CASSVGAAEQYF.